This T cell receptor (beta chain) was captured in a study of T cell repertoires in cytomegalovirus infection. Study-level background: The study used recently identified HLA-C-restricted and well-studied HLA-B-restricted CMV epitopes. TCR beta signatures that were public indicated CMV infection and matching HLA type. General study results and limits: Cumulative frequency of public TCR beta families picked out carriers of CMV plus the relevant HLA. HLA-C-restricted, CMV-specific TCR beta clonotypes were dominant ex vivo.

One entry per CDR3 protein results from TCRdb running MiXCR on the reads. The sample lists around 570,000 distinct CDR3 sequences, around 40% seen once, with about 46% in the top ten. This clonotype has just a few counts. Its antigen is not known. Per germline, CDR1 MNHEY and CDR2 SVGAGI. CDR3 size: 15 residues. V was pared by 0 bases and J by 6 bases, with 3 bases of the junction left unmatched. This clonotype was sampled from a human donor in good health (CMV status not recorded). Some clones in this sample may be carry-over from other donors' samples. The J gene is TRBJ1-4, the V gene TRBV6-5, with 8 nucleotides matching TRBD1. The sample consisted of cultured PBMCs, taken from culture after CMV antigen stimulation. DNA for the CDR3: TGTGCCAGCAGTTACTCGGCAGGGGGCCATGAAAAACTGTTTTTT. Translation: CASSYSAGGHEKLFF.